These 18 T cell receptor beta chains originate from one sample sequenced in a study of T cell changes during pregnancy in multiple sclerosis. Repertoires were generated with immunoSEQ multiplex PCR, while TCRdb's copy carries only in-frame clones and drops some. The sample lists some 110,000 clones; 80% to 95% were seen once. Sequences were derived from peripheral blood, sampled in the third trimester of pregnancy. The source is a female donor with multiple sclerosis, enrolled in a pregnancy study.

V is TRBV11-2 and J is TRBJ1-6; perhaps TRBD1 as D (6 bases). V was shortened by 1 base and J by 9 bases, with 22 bases between the two germline ends. From germline, CDR1 is SGHAT and CDR2 FQNNGV. The CDR3 spans 18 residues. The CDR3 nucleotides read TGTGCCAGCAGCTTAGGGGCCCCAGGGGCGAAGGGTGGTTCACCCCTCCACTTT. Its protein is CASSLGAPGAKGGSPLHF.

The rearrangement joins TRBV29-1 to TRBJ2-5; TRBD2 matches at 8 bases. After removal of 6 bases from V and 5 bases from J, the junction contained 11 bases not matched to a gene. This CDR3 spans 14 amino acids. The germline V gene has CDR1 SQVTM and CDR2 ANQGSEA. CDR3 sequence: CSVAGTRVIETQYF. The CDR3 coding sequence is TGCAGCGTGGCCGGGACTAGAGTGATCGAGACCCAGTACTTC.

This chain links TRBV18 with TRBJ2-3; tentatively, D is TRBD1 (6 bases). Germline loops: CDR1 KGHSH, CDR2 LQKENI. The V end was cut by 3 bases, the J end by 0 bases, with 13 bases between. The CDR3 has 16 amino acids. The CDR3 nucleotides read TGTGCCAGCTCACCCAGGGGCGCTACTAGCACAGATACGCAGTATTTT. Protein sequence: CASSPRGATSTDTQYF.

This clone showed up just once. This chain connects TRBV14 to TRBJ2-1, with 8 bases fitting TRBD2. Germline V gene sequence: CDR1 SGHDN, CDR2 FVKESK. CDR3 length: 19 residues. The V and J ends lost 0 bases and 6 bases, in that order; junction bases with no gene match: 16. The CDR3 DNA reads as TGTGCCAGCAGCCAAGAGGCTCTCAGAGCGGGAGAGCTCGGCAATGAGCAGTTCTTC. Its protein is CASSQEALRAGELGNEQFF.

The chain links TRBV2 to TRBJ2-5; TRBD1 matches at 9 bases. Unmatched junction bases numbered 10, after V lost 7 bases and J lost 4 bases. The CDR3 sequence is 15 residues long. Germline loops: CDR1 SNHLY, CDR2 FYNNEI. This CDR3 is CASIRDRGVGETQYF. CDR3 DNA: TGTGCCAGCATTCGAGACAGGGGGGTGGGAGAGACCCAGTACTTC.

This chain uses TRBV28 with TRBJ1-1; TRBD1 matches at 7 bases. This CDR3 comprises 14 residues. The V gene's germline CDR1 is MDHEN and CDR2 SYDVKM. V lost 8 bases, J lost 5 bases, and 11 bases stayed unmatched. In DNA form, the CDR3 reads TGTGCCAGCGGGGTGACAGGGCTAAGAACTGAAGCTTTCTTT. Translating it yields CASGVTGLRTEAFF.

The rearrangement links TRBV7-3 to TRBJ2-1; TRBD2 agrees at 9 bases. The germline gives CDR1 SGHTA, CDR2 FQGTGA. CDR3 length: 15 amino acids. The J segment lost 5 bases and the V segment lost 1 base, leaving 3 bases of the junction unmatched. The CDR3 reads CASSLRLAGNNEQFF. CDR3 sequence (DNA): TGTGCCAGCAGCTTAAGGCTAGCGGGGAACAATGAGCAGTTCTTC. Full variable domain (outside the CDR3, taken from reference TRBV7-3 and TRBJ2-1): GAGVSQTPSNKVTEKGKYVELRCDPISGHTALYWYRQSLGQGPEFLIYFQGTGAADDSGLPNDRFFAVRPEGSVSTLKIQRTERGDSAVYLCASSLRLAGNNEQFFGPGTRLTVL.

The chain combines TRBV5-6 with TRBJ1-2; tentatively, D is TRBD1 (5 bases). CDR1 and CDR2 (germline): SGHDT, YYEEEE. V was shortened by 3 bases and J by 2 bases, with 17 bases between the two germline ends. The CDR3 runs 16 residues. The CDR3 here is CASSSFSTGSNYGYTF. The CDR3, as DNA: TGTGCCAGCAGCTCATTTTCCACAGGCTCGAACTATGGCTACACCTTC.

The count of this clone is one. The rearrangement uses TRBV7-9 and TRBJ2-7; no reliable D call. Germline values: CDR1 SEHNR, CDR2 FQNEAQ (reference sequence). This CDR3 contains 11 residues. Trimming pared 3 bases from V and 4 bases from J, leaving 4 bases between. The CDR3 protein is CASSFQYEQYF. CDR3 sequence (DNA): TGTGCCAGCAGCTTTCAGTACGAGCAGTACTTC.

The V and J genes are TRBV19 and TRBJ1-3, with D unclear. Germline loops: CDR1 LNHDA, CDR2 SQIVND (reference sequence). The CDR3 totals 14 residues. Trimming left V 5 bases short and J 0 bases short, with 8 bases between. In nucleotides, the CDR3 is TGTGCCAGTAGTCCCAATCCCTCTGGAAACACCATATATTTT. Translated: CASSPNPSGNTIYF.

Here the CDR3 DNA reads TGTGCCAGCAGTGGCGACAGGAGTTATGGCGAGCAGTACTTC. This codes for CASSGDRSYGEQYF. The chain recombines TRBV6-1 with TRBJ2-7; weak D call: TRBD1 (6 bases). Germline V CDR1 and CDR2: MNHNS, SASEGT. CDR3 length: 14 residues. Trimming shortened V by 4 bases and J by 6 bases, and 16 bases separated the two germline ends.

The chain is built from TRBV6-1 and TRBJ1-5; D gene uncertain. V lost 3 bases, J lost 4 bases, and 10 bases lay in between. Looked up from germline, CDR1 is MNHNS and CDR2 is SASEGT. The CDR3 loop spans 14 amino acids. The CDR3 here is CASSEAGWNQPQHF. DNA of the CDR3: TGTGCCAGCAGTGAGGCAGGTTGGAATCAGCCCCAGCATTTT.

This chain connects TRBV4-1 to TRBJ2-1; 7 bases fit TRBD1. The germline V gene encodes CDR1 MGHRA and CDR2 YSYEKL. The junction had 4 bases not matched to a gene; V was cut back by 5 bases and J by 0 bases. CDR3 length: 15 amino acids. The CDR3 sequence: CASSLTGLSYNEQFF. The CDR3 coding sequence is TGCGCCAGCAGCTTGACAGGGCTCTCCTACAATGAGCAGTTCTTC.

The chain is built from TRBV6-1 and TRBJ2-1, with 9 positions matching TRBD1. The CDR3 runs 14 residues. With V trimmed by 5 bases and J by 15 bases, 14 bases remained unmatched. In germline, CDR1 is MNHNS, CDR2 SASEGT. The CDR3 reads CASSQTRTGAPVFF. The DNA of the CDR3 is TGTGCCAGCAGTCAGACCAGGACAGGGGCCCCAGTGTTCTTC.

This chain connects TRBV5-1 to TRBJ2-7; weak D call: TRBD1 (5 bases). CDR1 is SGHRS and CDR2 is YFSETQ in the germline V gene. V shed 0 bases and J shed 3 bases, with 13 bases lying between them. This CDR3 comprises 15 residues. The CDR3 sequence is CASSLAGMVLYEQYF. DNA of the CDR3: TGCGCCAGCAGCTTGGCAGGGATGGTGCTCTACGAGCAGTACTTC.

This chain connects TRBV25-1 to TRBJ2-5, with 9 bases lining up with TRBD2. V lost 3 bases, J lost 3 bases, and 2 bases stayed unmatched. CDR3 length: 14 residues. Germline loops: CDR1 MGHDK, CDR2 SYGVNS. The CDR3 DNA sequence: TGTGCCAGCAGTGAGACTAGCGGAAAAGAGACCCAGTACTTC. It yields the protein CASSETSGKETQYF.

This sequence joins TRBV19 and TRBJ1-5; maybe TRBD1 (6 bases). V was trimmed by 7 bases and J by 7 bases, leaving 17 bases between them. Germline CDR1 and CDR2: LNHDA and SQIVND (reference sequence). This CDR3 has 14 amino acids. The CDR3 reads CASNPGGEYQPQHF. CDR3 bases: TGTGCCAGTAACCCGGGGGGCGAATACCAGCCCCAGCATTTT.

The chain couples TRBV5-6 to TRBJ2-3; the D gene is possibly TRBD1 (5 bases). The CDR3 has 15 amino acids. Germline assignment: CDR1 SGHDT and CDR2 YYEEEE. V was pared by 2 bases and J by 2 bases, with 12 bases between. CDR3 sequence reads: CASSLSVGVTDTQYF. The CDR3 DNA sequence: TGTGCCAGCAGCTTATCAGTAGGGGTCACAGATACGCAGTATTTT.